This entry lists 10 T cell receptor beta chains sequenced from one sample in a study of blood T cell repertoires in COVID-19. Assay: immunoSEQ multiplex PCR; the TCRdb copy retains only in-frame clones and omits some. Of 350,000 to 400,000 clones detected, around 87% appear once; the ten largest clones hold about 0.89%. The material sequenced was PBMCs or T cells enriched from blood (not recorded which). The receptor source for this set is a woman under 40 with acute COVID-19.

The genes are TRBV5-1 and TRBJ2-2, with 12 bases identical to TRBD2. The CDR3 spans 19 residues. Germline V gene sequence: CDR1 SGHRS, CDR2 YFSETQ. V shed 6 bases and J 4 bases; nucleotides not matched to a gene: 16. The CDR3 coding sequence is TGCGCCAGCACCGCGGACAGGCCCGGACTAGCGGGACCCACCGGGGAGCTGTTTTTT. Its protein is CASTADRPGLAGPTGELFF.

This clone was recorded only once. V and J are TRBV3-1 (or the pseudogene TRBV3-2) and TRBJ1-2; tentatively, D is TRBD1 (6 bases). The V gene lost 5 bases and the J gene lost 6 bases, with 10 bases spanning the gap. Germline assignment: CDR1 LGHDT and CDR2 YNNKEL (reference sequence). This CDR3 is 12 amino acids long. The CDR3 nucleotides are TGTGCCAGCAGCACGACAGGCCATGGCTACACCTTC. Its protein product is CASSTTGHGYTF.

Notes on this clone: This specimen includes other DNA sequences encoding the same CDR3. The chain couples TRBV6-4 to TRBJ2-3; the D gene is possibly TRBD2 (6 bases). This CDR3 comprises 13 residues. Germline CDR1 is MRHNA and CDR2 is SNTAGT. The V gene lost 4 bases and the J gene lost 1 base, with 6 bases spanning the gap. DNA for the CDR3: TGTGCCAGCAGTGCGGGGGGCACAGATACGCAGTATTTT. Residues: CASSAGGTDTQYF.

As regards this clone: Additional DNA sequences in this sample encode the identical CDR3. The chain joins TRBV5-1 to TRBJ1-2; no reliable D call. Trimming cost V 0 bases and J 3 bases, with 6 bases left between them. Germline assignment: CDR1 SGHRS and CDR2 YFSETQ. CDR3 length: 13 amino acids. The CDR3 DNA sequence: TGCGCCAGCAGCTTGGGACACGACTATGGCTACACCTTC. Encoded protein: CASSLGHDYGYTF.

The rearrangement links TRBV2 to TRBJ2-7; TRBD1 aligns across 8 bases. The germline V gene encodes CDR1 SNHLY and CDR2 FYNNEI. The CDR3 covers 14 residues. Unmatched junction bases numbered 7, after V lost 6 bases and J lost 3 bases. CDR3: CASRATGGVYEQYF. In DNA, the CDR3 is TGTGCCAGCAGAGCCACAGGGGGTGTCTACGAGCAGTACTTC.

This CDR3 is CASALLTGSGPYEQYF. The CDR3 nucleotides read TGTGCCAGCGCACTACTAACAGGGTCCGGGCCCTACGAGCAGTACTTC. The chain recombines TRBV7-2 with TRBJ2-7, with TRBD1 as a possible D gene (6 bases). V was pared by 8 bases and J by 2 bases, with 22 bases between. The CDR3 length is 16 residues. CDR1 SGHTA and CDR2 FQGNSA come from the germline V gene.

J is TRBJ1-4 and V is TRBV10-3; no clear D. Trimming cost V 2 bases and J 7 bases, with 8 bases left between them. In germline, CDR1 is ENHRY, CDR2 SYGVKD. The CDR3 is 13 residues long. Here the CDR3 reads CAISERDSEKLFF. The DNA for the CDR3 is TGTGCCATCAGTGAGCGAGATAGTGAAAAACTGTTTTTT.

The chain couples TRBV5-5 to TRBJ1-5, with 8 bases matching TRBD1. The V and J ends lost 3 bases and 7 bases, in that order; junction bases with no gene match: 12. This CDR3 has 16 amino acids. CDR1 is SGHKS, CDR2 YYEKEE, per germline (reference sequence). CDR3 residues: CASSYAGGTAGQPQHF. DNA for the CDR3: TGTGCCAGCAGCTACGCAGGGGGCACGGCGGGCCAGCCCCAGCATTTT.

V gene TRBV21-1 combines with J gene TRBJ1-2; the table's D call, TRBD1, was not checked against the DNA. TRBV21-1 is recorded as a pseudogene. CDR3 size: 13 residues. CDR3 in amino acids: CASSRTGNYGYTF. CDR3 nucleotide sequence: TGTGCCAGCAGTAGGACAGGGAACTATGGCTACACCTTC.

V and J are TRBV7-9 and TRBJ2-3, with D possibly matching TRBD2 (6 bases). V lost 1 base to trimming and J lost 4 bases, with 24 bases between them. Germline lookup yields CDR1 SEHNR and CDR2 FQNEAQ (reference sequence). CDR3 length equals 19 residues. The CDR3 bases are TGTGCCAGCAGCTTAGGATTCAGAGGGGTCGAACTAGCCCCAGATACGCAGTATTTT. Its translation: CASSLGFRGVELAPDTQYF.